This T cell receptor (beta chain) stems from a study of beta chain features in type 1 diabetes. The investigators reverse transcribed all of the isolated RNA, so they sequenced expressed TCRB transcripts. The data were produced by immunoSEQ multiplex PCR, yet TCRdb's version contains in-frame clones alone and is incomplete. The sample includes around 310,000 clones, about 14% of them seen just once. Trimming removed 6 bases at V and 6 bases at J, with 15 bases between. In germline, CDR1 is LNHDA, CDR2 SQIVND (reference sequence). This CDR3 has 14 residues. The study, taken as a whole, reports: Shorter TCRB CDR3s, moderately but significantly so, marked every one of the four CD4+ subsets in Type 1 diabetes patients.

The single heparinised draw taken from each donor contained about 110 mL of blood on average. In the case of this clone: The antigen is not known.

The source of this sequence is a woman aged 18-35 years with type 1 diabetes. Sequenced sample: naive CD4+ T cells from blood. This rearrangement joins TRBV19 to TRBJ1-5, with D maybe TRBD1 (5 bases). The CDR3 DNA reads TGTGCCAGTAGCCCCAGGGAGGGTCGTCAGCCCCAGCATTTT. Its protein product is CASSPREGRQPQHF.